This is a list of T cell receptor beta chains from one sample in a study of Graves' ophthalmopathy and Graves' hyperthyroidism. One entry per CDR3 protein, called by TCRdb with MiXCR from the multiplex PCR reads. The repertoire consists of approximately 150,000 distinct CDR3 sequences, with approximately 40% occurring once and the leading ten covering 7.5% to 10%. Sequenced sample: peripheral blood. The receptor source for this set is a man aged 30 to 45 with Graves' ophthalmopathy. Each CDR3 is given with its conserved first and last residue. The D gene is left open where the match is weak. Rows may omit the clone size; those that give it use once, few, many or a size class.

CDR3 protein: CASTVWGGPNQPQHF; CDR3 DNA: TGTGCCAGTACCGTATGGGGGGGCCCCAATCAGCCCCAGCATTTT; clone size: -; V gene: TRBV19; D gene: -; J gene: TRBJ1-5; CDR3 length: 15
CDR3 protein: CASSFPGRGGQGAETQYF; CDR3 DNA: TGTGCCAGCAGTTTCCCTGGCAGGGGCGGACAGGGGGCCGAGACCCAGTACTTC; clone size: many; V gene: TRBV12-3/TRBV12-4; D gene: TRBD1; J gene: TRBJ2-5; CDR3 length: 18
CDR3 protein: CSASPSGETQYF; CDR3 DNA: TGCAGTGCTAGTCCCTCAGGGGAGACCCAGTACTTC; clone size: -; V gene: TRBV20-1; D gene: -; J gene: TRBJ2-5; CDR3 length: 12
CDR3 protein: CASSPAMGSHEQYF; CDR3 DNA: TGTGCCAGCAGCCCCGCTATGGGGAGCCACGAGCAGTACTTC; clone size: many; V gene: TRBV5-6; D gene: -; J gene: TRBJ2-7; CDR3 length: 14
CDR3 protein: CASSRALLDYGYTF; CDR3 DNA: TGTGCCAGCAGCAGAGCCCTATTAGACTATGGCTACACCTTC; clone size: -; V gene: TRBV7-9; D gene: -; J gene: TRBJ1-2; CDR3 length: 14
CDR3 protein: CASISSGRTYEQYF; CDR3 DNA: TGTGCCAGCATATCTTCTGGCAGGACCTACGAGCAGTACTTC; clone size: many; V gene: TRBV6-5; D gene: -; J gene: TRBJ2-7; CDR3 length: 14
CDR3 protein: CASSLRGSAFF; CDR3 DNA: TGTGCCAGCAGTTTAAGGGGTTCTGCTTTCTTT; clone size: few; V gene: TRBV12-3/TRBV12-4; D gene: -; J gene: TRBJ1-1; CDR3 length: 11
CDR3 protein: CASSTSGTPSGNTIYF; CDR3 DNA: TGTGCCAGTAGCACCTCCGGGACACCCTCTGGAAACACCATATATTTT; clone size: many; V gene: TRBV19; D gene: -; J gene: TRBJ1-3; CDR3 length: 16
CDR3 protein: CASTPFRGGVEVETQYF; CDR3 DNA: TGTGCCAGCACCCCGTTTCGTGGGGGCGTGGAAGTGGAGACCCAGTACTTC; clone size: -; V gene: TRBV11-2; D gene: -; J gene: TRBJ2-5; CDR3 length: 17
CDR3 protein: CASSAHGTSGSSHEQYF; CDR3 DNA: TGTGCCAGCAGCGCCCACGGGACTAGCGGGAGCAGCCACGAGCAGTACTTC; clone size: many; V gene: TRBV9; D gene: TRBD2; J gene: TRBJ2-7; CDR3 length: 17
CDR3 protein: CASSLGGSTEAFF; CDR3 DNA: TGTGCCAGCAGCCTTGGGGGGTCCACTGAAGCTTTCTTT; clone size: many; V gene: TRBV27; D gene: -; J gene: TRBJ1-1; CDR3 length: 13
CDR3 protein: CASSLDVKAEF; CDR3 DNA: TGTGCCAGCAGCTTAGATGTGAAGGCGGAGTTC; clone size: once; V gene: TRBV7-9; D gene: -; J gene: TRBJ2-7; CDR3 length: 11
CDR3 protein: CASSDQGAYGYTF; CDR3 DNA: TGTGCCAGCAGTGATCAGGGGGCCTATGGCTACACCTTC; clone size: -; V gene: TRBV6-1; D gene: TRBD1; J gene: TRBJ1-2; CDR3 length: 13
CDR3 protein: CASSYSPGPIYGYTF; CDR3 DNA: TGTGCCAGCAGTTACAGTCCGGGACCGATCTATGGCTACACCTTC; clone size: -; V gene: TRBV6-2/TRBV6-3; D gene: -; J gene: TRBJ1-2; CDR3 length: 15
CDR3 protein: CASSYRGGRAEQYF; CDR3 DNA: TGTGCCAGCAGCTACAGGGGAGGTAGGGCCGAGCAGTACTTC; clone size: once; V gene: TRBV11-2; D gene: -; J gene: TRBJ2-7; CDR3 length: 14
CDR3 protein: CASSLPQGMGSGANVLTF; CDR3 DNA: TGTGCCAGCAGCCTTCCCCAGGGTATGGGCTCTGGGGCCAACGTCCTGACTTTC; clone size: once; V gene: TRBV7-8; D gene: -; J gene: TRBJ2-6; CDR3 length: 18
CDR3 protein: CASSYSQGRTTGELFF; CDR3 DNA: TGTGCCAGCAGTTATAGTCAGGGTCGTACCACCGGGGAGCTGTTTTTT; clone size: -; V gene: TRBV6-5; D gene: -; J gene: TRBJ2-2; CDR3 length: 16
CDR3 protein: CASRPGAKNSPLHF; CDR3 DNA: TGTGCCAGCCGACCGGGGGCAAAGAATTCACCCCTCCACTTT; clone size: once; V gene: TRBV2; D gene: -; J gene: TRBJ1-6; CDR3 length: 14
CDR3 protein: CASSLGWTGSNTEAFF; CDR3 DNA: TGCGCCAGCAGCTTGGGATGGACAGGGTCGAACACTGAAGCTTTCTTT; clone size: -; V gene: TRBV7-8; D gene: TRBD1; J gene: TRBJ1-1; CDR3 length: 16
CDR3 protein: CASSRGQGPQPQHF; CDR3 DNA: TGTGCCAGCAGCAGAGGGCAGGGCCCTCAGCCCCAGCATTTT; clone size: -; V gene: TRBV6-1; D gene: -; J gene: TRBJ1-5; CDR3 length: 14
CDR3 protein: CATRGLTGELFF; CDR3 DNA: TGTGCCACCAGGGGGCTGACCGGGGAGCTGTTTTTT; clone size: many; V gene: TRBV24-1; D gene: -; J gene: TRBJ2-2; CDR3 length: 12
CDR3 protein: CATGGWTGVKLHDEQYF; CDR3 DNA: TGTGCCACCGGGGGGTGGACGGGAGTAAAGCTGCACGACGAGCAGTACTTC; clone size: many; V gene: TRBV7-9; D gene: TRBD2; J gene: TRBJ2-7; CDR3 length: 17
CDR3 protein: CSARDKGRSAGETQYF; CDR3 DNA: TGCAGTGCTAGAGATAAAGGTCGTAGCGCGGGAGAGACCCAGTACTTC; clone size: many; V gene: TRBV20-1; D gene: -; J gene: TRBJ2-5; CDR3 length: 16
CDR3 protein: CAWSVQGGFGTQYF; CDR3 DNA: TGTGCCTGGAGTGTACAGGGAGGGTTTGGGACCCAGTACTTC; clone size: many; V gene: TRBV30; D gene: -; J gene: TRBJ2-5; CDR3 length: 14
CDR3 protein: CSAMTGYEQYF; CDR3 DNA: TGCAGTGCCATGACGGGGTACGAGCAGTACTTC; clone size: -; V gene: TRBV20-1; D gene: -; J gene: TRBJ2-7; CDR3 length: 11
CDR3 protein: CATSDILGETQYF; CDR3 DNA: TGTGCCACCAGTGATATTCTGGGTGAGACCCAGTACTTC; clone size: many; V gene: TRBV24-1; D gene: -; J gene: TRBJ2-5; CDR3 length: 13
CDR3 protein: CSVGGGNTPLHF; CDR3 DNA: TGCAGCGTTGGAGGGGGAAACACACCCCTCCACTTT; clone size: many; V gene: TRBV29-1; D gene: -; J gene: TRBJ1-6; CDR3 length: 12
CDR3 protein: CASSYTDRGDLETQYF; CDR3 DNA: TGTGCCAGCAGCTATACGGACAGGGGCGATCTTGAGACCCAGTACTTC; clone size: -; V gene: TRBV12-3/TRBV12-4; D gene: TRBD1; J gene: TRBJ2-5; CDR3 length: 16
CDR3 protein: CSASNRVTYEQYF; CDR3 DNA: TGCAGTGCTAGTAACCGGGTTACCTACGAGCAGTACTTC; clone size: many; V gene: TRBV20-1; D gene: -; J gene: TRBJ2-7; CDR3 length: 13
CDR3 protein: CSVGTGPARGELFF; CDR3 DNA: TGCAGCGTTGGTACGGGGCCAGCCAGGGGGGAGCTGTTTTTT; clone size: -; V gene: TRBV29-1; D gene: -; J gene: TRBJ2-2; CDR3 length: 14
CDR3 protein: CASSEARDRISYEQYF; CDR3 DNA: TGTGCCAGCAGTGAAGCGCGGGACAGGATTTCCTACGAGCAGTACTTC; clone size: many; V gene: TRBV2; D gene: TRBD1; J gene: TRBJ2-7; CDR3 length: 16
CDR3 protein: CASSFRGQGGYGYTF; CDR3 DNA: TGTGCCAGCAGCTTCAGGGGACAGGGGGGTTATGGCTACACCTTC; clone size: -; V gene: TRBV7-2; D gene: TRBD1; J gene: TRBJ1-2; CDR3 length: 15
CDR3 protein: CASSESRGTEAFF; CDR3 DNA: TGTGCCAGCAGTGAATCTCGGGGGACTGAAGCTTTCTTT; clone size: few; V gene: TRBV2; D gene: -; J gene: TRBJ1-1; CDR3 length: 13
CDR3 protein: CASSDNPWTEAFF; CDR3 DNA: TGTGCCAGCAGTGATAACCCTTGGACTGAAGCTTTCTTT; clone size: many; V gene: TRBV6-1; D gene: -; J gene: TRBJ1-1; CDR3 length: 13
CDR3 protein: CASSLGTGFGGEQYF; CDR3 DNA: TGTGCCAGCAGTTTAGGCACGGGTTTCGGAGGCGAGCAGTACTTC; clone size: few; V gene: TRBV12-3/TRBV12-4; D gene: -; J gene: TRBJ2-7; CDR3 length: 15
CDR3 protein: CASSLRQPRSRAGNTIYF; CDR3 DNA: TGTGCCAGCAGTTTACGACAACCCCGGTCCAGGGCAGGAAACACCATATATTTT; clone size: many; V gene: TRBV12-3/TRBV12-4; D gene: -; J gene: TRBJ1-3; CDR3 length: 18
CDR3 protein: CASSFSQGTGVYF; CDR3 DNA: TGTGCCAGCAGCTTCTCTCAGGGGACAGGGGTGTACTTC; clone size: many; V gene: TRBV7-2; D gene: TRBD1; J gene: TRBJ2-7; CDR3 length: 13
CDR3 protein: CASSPIDRVHEQYF; CDR3 DNA: TGTGCCAGCAGTCCTATAGACAGGGTCCACGAGCAGTACTTC; clone size: few; V gene: TRBV28; D gene: TRBD1; J gene: TRBJ2-7; CDR3 length: 14
CDR3 protein: CASSLSGRRTGELFF; CDR3 DNA: TGTGCCAGCAGTTTGTCCGGGAGGAGGACCGGGGAGCTGTTTTTT; clone size: many; V gene: TRBV12-3/TRBV12-4; D gene: TRBD2; J gene: TRBJ2-2; CDR3 length: 15
CDR3 protein: CASSYGGWQHF; CDR3 DNA: TGTGCCAGCAGTTACGGGGGATGGCAGCATTTT; clone size: many; V gene: TRBV6-2/TRBV6-3; D gene: -; J gene: TRBJ1-5; CDR3 length: 11
CDR3 protein: CASSLDRRFPGSNQPQHF; CDR3 DNA: TGTGCCAGCAGCTTAGACAGACGCTTCCCCGGGAGCAATCAGCCCCAGCATTTT; clone size: many; V gene: TRBV7-8; D gene: -; J gene: TRBJ1-5; CDR3 length: 18
CDR3 protein: CASKKKPGLAGGGTYEQYF; CDR3 DNA: TGTGCCAGCAAGAAAAAACCGGGACTAGCGGGAGGGGGGACCTACGAGCAGTACTTC; clone size: many; V gene: TRBV6-4; D gene: TRBD2; J gene: TRBJ2-7; CDR3 length: 19
CDR3 protein: CASTLDTGDLEQYF; CDR3 DNA: TGTGCCAGCACCCTGGACACCGGTGATCTCGAGCAGTACTTC; clone size: -; V gene: TRBV12-3/TRBV12-4; D gene: -; J gene: TRBJ2-7; CDR3 length: 14
CDR3 protein: CASSMPGLAGVGANVLTF; CDR3 DNA: TGTGCCAGCAGCATGCCGGGACTAGCGGGAGTTGGGGCCAACGTCCTGACTTTC; clone size: many; V gene: TRBV7-3; D gene: TRBD2; J gene: TRBJ2-6; CDR3 length: 18
CDR3 protein: CASTNGRAIAKNIQYF; CDR3 DNA: TGTGCCAGCACTAACGGGAGGGCGATAGCCAAAAACATTCAGTACTTC; clone size: many; V gene: TRBV12-3/TRBV12-4; D gene: TRBD2; J gene: TRBJ2-4; CDR3 length: 16
CDR3 protein: CASSATGQTYEQYF; CDR3 DNA: TGTGCCAGTAGTGCTACGGGACAGACCTACGAGCAGTACTTC; clone size: once; V gene: TRBV19; D gene: TRBD1; J gene: TRBJ2-7; CDR3 length: 14
CDR3 protein: CASSYSGRYQPQHF; CDR3 DNA: TGTGCCAGCAGTTATTCCGGACGCTATCAGCCCCAGCATTTT; clone size: -; V gene: TRBV6-5; D gene: -; J gene: TRBJ1-5; CDR3 length: 14
CDR3 protein: CATGSRETQYF; CDR3 DNA: TGTGCCACCGGATCCCGGGAGACCCAGTACTTC; clone size: many; V gene: TRBV24-1; D gene: -; J gene: TRBJ2-5; CDR3 length: 11
CDR3 protein: CASSFSGQGVFYGYTF; CDR3 DNA: TGTGCCAGCAGTTTCTCCGGACAGGGGGTATTCTATGGCTACACCTTC; clone size: -; V gene: TRBV28; D gene: TRBD1; J gene: TRBJ1-2; CDR3 length: 16
CDR3 protein: CASSRQGSRETQYF; CDR3 DNA: TGTGCCAGCAGTCGACAGGGATCTCGCGAGACCCAGTACTTC; clone size: few; V gene: TRBV6-2/TRBV6-3; D gene: TRBD1; J gene: TRBJ2-5; CDR3 length: 14
CDR3 protein: CASIDSTSGNTIYF; CDR3 DNA: TGTGCCAGCATTGACAGCACCTCTGGAAACACCATATATTTT; clone size: many; V gene: TRBV28; D gene: -; J gene: TRBJ1-3; CDR3 length: 14
CDR3 protein: CASRRRETLAKNIQYF; CDR3 DNA: TGTGCCAGCAGGCGACGGGAGACGCTAGCCAAAAACATTCAGTACTTC; clone size: -; V gene: TRBV2; D gene: -; J gene: TRBJ2-4; CDR3 length: 16
CDR3 protein: CASSSRAAREQYF; CDR3 DNA: TGTGCCAGCAGCTCCCGGGCCGCGCGGGAGCAGTACTTC; clone size: many; V gene: TRBV7-3; D gene: -; J gene: TRBJ2-7; CDR3 length: 13
CDR3 protein: CASSQQRPGVPMNTEAFF; CDR3 DNA: TGTGCCAGCAGCCAACAACGCCCGGGGGTACCTATGAACACTGAAGCTTTCTTT; clone size: -; V gene: TRBV7-8; D gene: -; J gene: TRBJ1-1; CDR3 length: 18
CDR3 protein: CASSGLAGGGEQYF; CDR3 DNA: TGTGCCAGCTCAGGACTAGCGGGGGGCGGCGAGCAGTACTTC; clone size: many; V gene: TRBV18; D gene: TRBD2; J gene: TRBJ2-7; CDR3 length: 14
CDR3 protein: CASTHGKGLSWLDQETQYF; CDR3 DNA: TGTGCCAGCACCCACGGAAAAGGGCTCTCCTGGTTGGACCAAGAGACCCAGTACTTC; clone size: many; V gene: TRBV12-3/TRBV12-4; D gene: -; J gene: TRBJ2-5; CDR3 length: 19
CDR3 protein: CSAREGTQGGTDTQYF; CDR3 DNA: TGCAGTGCTAGAGAAGGGACCCAAGGTGGCACAGATACGCAGTATTTT; clone size: many; V gene: TRBV20-1; D gene: -; J gene: TRBJ2-3; CDR3 length: 16
CDR3 protein: CASSYSGALALSNEQFF; CDR3 DNA: TGTGCCAGCAGTTACTCTGGAGCGTTAGCCTTAAGCAATGAGCAGTTCTTC; clone size: -; V gene: TRBV6-2/TRBV6-3; D gene: -; J gene: TRBJ2-1; CDR3 length: 17
CDR3 protein: CASSSRDFTPTQYF; CDR3 DNA: TGTGCCAGCAGCTCCCGGGACTTCACCCCGACCCAGTACTTC; clone size: many; V gene: TRBV5-6; D gene: -; J gene: TRBJ2-5; CDR3 length: 14